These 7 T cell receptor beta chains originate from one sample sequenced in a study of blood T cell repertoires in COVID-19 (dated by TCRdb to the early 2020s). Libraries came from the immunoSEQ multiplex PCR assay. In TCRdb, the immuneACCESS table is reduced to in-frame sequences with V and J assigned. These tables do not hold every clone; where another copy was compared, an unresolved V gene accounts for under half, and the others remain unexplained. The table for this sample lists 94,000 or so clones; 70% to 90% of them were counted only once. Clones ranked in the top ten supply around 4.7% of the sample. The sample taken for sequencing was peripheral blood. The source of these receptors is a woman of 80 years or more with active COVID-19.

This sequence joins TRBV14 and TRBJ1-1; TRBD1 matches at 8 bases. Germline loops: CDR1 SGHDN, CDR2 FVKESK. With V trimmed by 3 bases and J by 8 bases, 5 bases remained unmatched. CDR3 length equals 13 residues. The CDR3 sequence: CASSQWDRTEAFF. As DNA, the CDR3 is TGTGCCAGCAGCCAGTGGGACAGGACCGAAGCTTTCTTT.

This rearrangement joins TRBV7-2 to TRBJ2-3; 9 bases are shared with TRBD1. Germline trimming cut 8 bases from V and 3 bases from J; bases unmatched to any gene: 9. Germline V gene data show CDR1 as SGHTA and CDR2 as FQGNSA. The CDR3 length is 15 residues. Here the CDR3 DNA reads TGTGCCAGCTTTAGGAGGGGGACAGGGACAGATACGCAGTATTTT. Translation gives CASFRRGTGTDTQYF.

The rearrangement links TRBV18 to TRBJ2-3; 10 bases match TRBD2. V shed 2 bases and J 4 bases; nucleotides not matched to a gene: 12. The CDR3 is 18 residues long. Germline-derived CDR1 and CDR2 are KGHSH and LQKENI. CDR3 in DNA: TGTGCCAGCTCACCAATCGGCGGCAGGACTAGCGGCGCAGATACGCAGTATTTT. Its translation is CASSPIGGRTSGADTQYF.

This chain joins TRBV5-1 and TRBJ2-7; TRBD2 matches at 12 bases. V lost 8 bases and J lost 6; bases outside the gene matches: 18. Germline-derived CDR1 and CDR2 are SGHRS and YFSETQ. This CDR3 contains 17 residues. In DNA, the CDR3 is TGCGCCAGTCAAAACCAACTAGCGGGAGGAAGGGCCCGCGAGCAGTACTTC. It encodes CASQNQLAGGRAREQYF.

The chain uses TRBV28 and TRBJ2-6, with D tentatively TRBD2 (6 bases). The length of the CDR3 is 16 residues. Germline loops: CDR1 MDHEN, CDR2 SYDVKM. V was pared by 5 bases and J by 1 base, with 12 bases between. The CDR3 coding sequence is TGTGCCAGCAGTATGGACGGAGGGTCTGGGGCCAACGTCCTGACTTTC. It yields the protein CASSMDGGSGANVLTF.

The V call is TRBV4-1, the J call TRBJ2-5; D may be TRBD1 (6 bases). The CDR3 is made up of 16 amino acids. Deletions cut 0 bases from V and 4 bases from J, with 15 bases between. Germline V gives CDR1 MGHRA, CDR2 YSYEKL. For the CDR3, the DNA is TGCGCCAGCAGCCAAGATGGGGGCAGGGGTGGAGAGACCCAGTACTTC. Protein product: CASSQDGGRGGETQYF.

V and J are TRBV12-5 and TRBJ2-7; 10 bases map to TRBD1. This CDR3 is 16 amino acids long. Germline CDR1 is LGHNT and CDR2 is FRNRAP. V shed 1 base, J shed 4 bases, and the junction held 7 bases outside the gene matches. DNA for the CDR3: TGTGCTAGTGGTTTGGATACTGGACAGGGGGAATACGAGCAGTACTTC. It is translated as CASGLDTGQGEYEQYF.